This entry concerns a single T cell receptor (beta chain). Its specificity is unknown. This sample stems from a study of T cell responses to AZD1222 COVID-19 vaccine. Overall study: Second-dose timings of about 4 or about 12 weeks were pooled.

Profiled with immunoSEQ multiplex PCR; TCRdb holds only in-frame clones, not every one. The sample lists around 180,000 clones, around 90% occurring once. This CDR3 is built from 13 residues. Germline loops: CDR1 SGHRS, CDR2 YFSETQ. V dropped 7 bases and J dropped 5; count of bases not matched to a gene: 8. Study observations and caveats: Seropositive status at baseline applied to only 5 or 6 AZD1222 recipients. CD4 TCRs covered the whole spike, strongest at regions 160-218 and 743-854. Possibly, clonal diversity was underestimated; donors were largely white British and included more females.

V is TRBV5-1 and J is TRBJ1-1; 7 bases align to TRBD1. This TCR was recovered from an adult in good health. Sequencing was performed on peripheral blood, taken on day 0 of AZD1222 vaccination. CDR3: CASAQQGRTEAFF. CDR3 nucleotide sequence: TGCGCCAGCGCCCAACAGGGGAGGACTGAAGCTTTCTTT.